A selection of T cell receptor beta chains follows, all from one sample in a study of T cells in Graves' hyperthyroidism and ophthalmopathy. MiXCR was run by TCRdb on the multiplex PCR reads, yielding one entry per CDR3 protein. The sample shows some 740,000 distinct CDR3 sequences, roughly 15% of them seen only once. The source material was blood. These receptors were collected from a woman aged 18-30 years with Graves' hyperthyroidism. CDR3s include the opening cysteine and the closing phenylalanine or tryptophan. Each record gives: clone size, J gene, D gene, V gene, CDR3 DNA, CDR3 protein. A D gene is named only where the DNA matches it firmly. Only part of the rows carry a size: once, few, many, or a class if the clone is expanded.

many,TRBJ2-7,TRBD1,TRBV29-1,TGCAGCGCGGGACAGTCCTACGAGCAGTACTTC,CSAGQSYEQYF
NA,TRBJ2-2,NA,TRBV10-3,TGTGCCTTACAACCGGGGCCTCGGAACACCGGGGAGCTGTTTTTT,CALQPGPRNTGELFF
few,TRBJ1-1,NA,TRBV9,TGTGCCAGCAGCGGCGACAGGCTCCCAGCTTTCTTT,CASSGDRLPAFF
many,TRBJ2-5,TRBD2,TRBV20-1,TGCAGTGCTCCGACTAGCGGGAGAGGAGAGACCCAGTACTTC,CSAPTSGRGETQYF
many,TRBJ2-1,TRBD2,TRBV18,TGTGCCAGCTCACCGGGGGGACTAGCGGGAGGTTCCTACAATGAGCAGTTCTTC,CASSPGGLAGGSYNEQFF
many,TRBJ2-1,TRBD2,TRBV3-1,TGTGCCAGCAGCCAAGATTTGACTAGCGGGCGAAACTACAATGAGCAGTTCTTC,CASSQDLTSGRNYNEQFF
many,TRBJ2-3,NA,TRBV7-2,TGTGCCAGCAGCTTAAAATCTAGCGCGAGCGGGAGCACAGATACGCAGTATTTT,CASSLKSSASGSTDTQYF
many,TRBJ2-5,TRBD2,TRBV20-1,TGCAGTGCTACTGACGGGGAACTAGCGGGCCAAGAGACCCAGTACTTC,CSATDGELAGQETQYF
NA,TRBJ1-1,TRBD1,TRBV5-1,TGCGCCAGCAGCTACAGGGGGGTCGGCACTGAAGCTTTCTTT,CASSYRGVGTEAFF
many,TRBJ1-1,NA,TRBV11-3,TGTGCCAGCAGCTTAGTCCCCGCGGACAACACTGAAGCTTTCTTT,CASSLVPADNTEAFF
NA,TRBJ2-1,NA,TRBV7-9,TGTGCCAGCAGCTTAAGTACTAGCTTGGATGAGCAGTTCTTC,CASSLSTSLDEQFF
many,TRBJ1-1,NA,TRBV27,TGTGCCAGCAGTTCCTGGGCAAGGAGCACTGAAGCTTTCTTT,CASSSWARSTEAFF
many,TRBJ2-7,TRBD1,TRBV12-3/TRBV12-4,TGTGCCAGCAGTTGGACAGGGGCGACCTACGAGCAGTACTTC,CASSWTGATYEQYF
NA,TRBJ2-7,NA,TRBV30,TGTGCCTGGAAGGATGTGACACAATACGAGCAGTACTTC,CAWKDVTQYEQYF
few,TRBJ2-2,NA,TRBV28,TGTGCCAGTGAGGGGGCCGGGGAGCTGTTTTTT,CASEGAGELFF
many,TRBJ2-3,NA,TRBV2,TGTGCCAGCACGGTCGTCGGGAATACGCAGTATTTT,CASTVVGNTQYF
few,TRBJ2-1,NA,TRBV28,TGTGCCAGCAGTTCCTCCGGCTCAACTGAGCAGTTCTTC,CASSSSGSTEQFF
NA,TRBJ2-1,NA,TRBV20-1,TGCCGGGTACGGGGCTCTAATGAGCAGTTCTTC,CRVRGSNEQFF
few,TRBJ2-1,TRBD2,TRBV18,TGTGCCAGCTCCCCGGGGCGGGAGAAGTATTTAGGCAATGAGCAGTTCTTC,CASSPGREKYLGNEQFF
NA,TRBJ2-7,NA,TRBV2,TGTGCCAGCACCCCGGCGAGGGACTACGAGCAGTACTTC,CASTPARDYEQYF
few,TRBJ2-2,TRBD1,TRBV15,TGTGCCACCAGCAGAGATCGGACAGGGCGTACCGGGGAGCTGTTTTTT,CATSRDRTGRTGELFF
many,TRBJ2-1,NA,TRBV2,TGTGCCAGCAGACGGTCTAGGCAGTACAATGAGCAGTTCTTC,CASRRSRQYNEQFF
many,TRBJ2-1,NA,TRBV7-3,TGTGCCAGCAGCTTATCCCTATACAATGAGCAGTTCTTC,CASSLSLYNEQFF
NA,TRBJ1-5,TRBD1,TRBV7-8,TGTGCCAGCAGCTTAGGTTACAGGGGAATGAGTCAGCCCCAGCATTTT,CASSLGYRGMSQPQHF
NA,TRBJ1-1,NA,TRBV29-1,TGCAGCGTTGAAGAAGGCGGGGTAAAGGAAGCTTTCTTT,CSVEEGGVKEAFF
few,TRBJ2-2,TRBD2,TRBV29-1,TGCAGCGTTGAAGAGGGGGGGACTAACACCGGGGAGCTGTTTTTT,CSVEEGGTNTGELFF
NA,TRBJ1-3,NA,TRBV19,TGTGCCAGTAGTATGCCTGGAGGGGCCATCTCTGGAAACACCATATATTTT,CASSMPGGAISGNTIYF
NA,TRBJ1-1,NA,TRBV14,TGTGCCAGCAGCCAAAGGCCCCAGCTGAACACTGAAGCTTTCTTT,CASSQRPQLNTEAFF
many,TRBJ2-5,TRBD2,TRBV3-1,TGTGCCAGCAGCCGCACCGGGACTAGACAAGAGACCCAGTACTTC,CASSRTGTRQETQYF
many,TRBJ2-2,TRBD2,TRBV20-1,TGCAGTGCTAGTGGCCGACTAGCGGGAGCCGGGGAGCTGTTTTTT,CSASGRLAGAGELFF
many,TRBJ2-7,TRBD1,TRBV10-3,TGTGCCATCAGGGAGACAGGGTACGAGCAGTACTTC,CAIRETGYEQYF
NA,TRBJ1-2,NA,TRBV28,TGTGCCAGCAGTTTCGACGGGACTAAGAGGACCTTC,CASSFDGTKRTF
many,TRBJ1-5,NA,TRBV20-1,TGCAGTGCTAGAGATCACGGCGCAGGGTTGAGTCAGCCCCAGCATTTT,CSARDHGAGLSQPQHF
few,TRBJ2-7,TRBD2,TRBV28,TGTGCCAGCAGTTCCTTCGGGGGGACCTACGAGCAGTACTTC,CASSSFGGTYEQYF
many,TRBJ2-5,TRBD2,TRBV3-1,TGTGCCAGCAGCCCGGGACTAGCGCTAGAGACCCAGTACTTC,CASSPGLALETQYF
NA,TRBJ2-4,NA,TRBV29-1,TGCAGCGTTGTGGCGCCGGCCTCACTCAACATTCAGTACTTC,CSVVAPASLNIQYF
few,TRBJ2-7,NA,TRBV4-3,TGCGCCAGCAGCCAAAAGATTTCGAACTACGAGCAGTACTTC,CASSQKISNYEQYF
few,TRBJ1-6,NA,TRBV20-1,TGCAGTGCCAAGGACCTGTTGTATAATTCACCCCTCCACTTT,CSAKDLLYNSPLHF
many,TRBJ2-7,NA,TRBV5-1,TGCGCCAGCAGCTTGGGAGACAGTAGCTCCTACGAGCAGTACTTC,CASSLGDSSSYEQYF
NA,TRBJ2-5,NA,TRBV9,TGTGCCAGCAGCCAGTATAGCGGTAGAAACCAAGAGACCCAGTACTTC,CASSQYSGRNQETQYF
many,TRBJ2-3,NA,TRBV11-2,TGTGCCAGCAGCATTATGAGCGATTTCACAGATACGCAGTATTTT,CASSIMSDFTDTQYF